This T cell receptor beta chain is from a study of shared clonotypes between healthy human individuals. Study-wide context: Plates per donor: three CD4 naive, three CD4 memory, two CD8 naive, one CD8 memory. Study results and limitations: Investigators expected sequencing depth to affect clonotype sharing among donors. Memory subsets generally showed lower estimated richness than naive subsets.

Trimming took 3 bases from V and 4 from J; bases not matched to a gene: 6. The germline CDR1 and CDR2 sequences are KGHSH and LQKENI. This CDR3 region has 15 residues. Remarks on this clone: Its cognate antigen is unknown.

Subsets obtained from CD4+ cells comprised CD45RA+ naive and CD45RA-negative memory cells. Assay used: immunoSEQ multiplex PCR; TCRdb lists only in-frame clones, some missing. The data hold roughly 1,000,000 clones, with around 78% observed a single time. Sequenced material: memory CD4+ T cells from PBMCs. The subset: CD45RA-negative fraction. V is TRBV18 and J is TRBJ1-5; 7 positions agree with TRBD1. The sequence was obtained from a young man in good health. Some clones in this sample may be carry-over from other donors' samples. The CDR3 DNA reads as TGTGCCAGCTCACCCATACAGGGGTTTAATCAGCCCCAGCATTTT. Translated: CASSPIQGFNQPQHF.